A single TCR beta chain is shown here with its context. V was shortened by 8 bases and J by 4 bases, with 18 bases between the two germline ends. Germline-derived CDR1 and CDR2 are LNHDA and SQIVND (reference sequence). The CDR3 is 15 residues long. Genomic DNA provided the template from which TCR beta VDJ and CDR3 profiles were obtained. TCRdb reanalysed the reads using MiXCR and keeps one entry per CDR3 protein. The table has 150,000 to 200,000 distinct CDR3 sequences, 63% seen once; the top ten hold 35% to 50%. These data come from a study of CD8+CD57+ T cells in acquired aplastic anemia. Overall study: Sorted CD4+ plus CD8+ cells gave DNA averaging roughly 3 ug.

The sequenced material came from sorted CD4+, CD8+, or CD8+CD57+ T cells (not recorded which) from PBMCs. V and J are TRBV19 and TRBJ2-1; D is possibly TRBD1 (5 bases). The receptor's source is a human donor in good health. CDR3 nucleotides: TGTGCCAGTCTCAAGACAGTTGGCTTTTACAATGAGCAGTTCTTC. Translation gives CASLKTVGFYNEQFF.